This TCR beta chain was retrieved from a study of Ad26.COV2.S vaccination and SARS-CoV-2 variants. Background on the study: Doses of Ad26.COV2.S were injected into muscle once or twice, 56 days apart.

The protocol was immunoSEQ multiplex PCR, while the TCRdb copy is restricted to in-frame clones and leaves out a portion. The top ten clones hold about 1.7% of a sample with roughly 460,000 clones, nearly 90% of them seen once. V lost 0 bases and J 4 bases, leaving 5 bases between the germline ends. This CDR3 contains 14 residues. In germline, CDR1 is SGDLS, CDR2 YYNGEE. This clone occurred a few times. Treatment here: about 20 received Ad26.COV2.S at low or high dose, single or two shots; 5 received placebo; per-sample allocation not given. The investigators took samples on day 63 after the first vaccine or placebo injection.

V gene TRBV9 combines with J gene TRBJ1-6, with no clear D. The receptor was isolated from a person aged 18-60 years who received the Ad26.COV2.S COVID-19 vaccine or a placebo. Source: peripheral blood, taken in a trial of Ad26.COV2.S vaccine versus placebo. This chain's CDR3 is CASSVGGYNSPLHF. The CDR3 region has the DNA TGTGCCAGCAGCGTAGGGGGTTATAATTCACCCCTCCACTTT.